This TCR beta chain emerged from a study of blood T cell repertoires in COVID-19. Study at large: Samples taken during acute and convalescent COVID-19 were collected in the United States, Italy and Spain. PBMCs, B-cell-depleted T cells, or T cells were the source of the cDNA or gDNA that made up the material.

Assay: immunoSEQ multiplex PCR; the TCRdb copy retains only in-frame clones and omits some. This sample has fewer than 200,000 clones; more than 75% occur once, and the top ten carry about 2.7%. The CDR3 loop spans 13 amino acids. The germline V gene encodes CDR1 KGHSH and CDR2 LQKENI. V was cut by 7 bases and J by 2 bases, with 9 bases left in between. This sequence joins TRBV18 and TRBJ1-5; TRBD1 is a possible D gene (5 bases). The specimen was peripheral blood. The clonotype was recovered from a man aged 35 to 55 with active or convalescent COVID-19. CDR3 in DNA: TGTGCCAGCTGCTTAGGGGGCAATCAGCCCCAGCATTTT. It translates to CASCLGGNQPQHF.